This TCR beta chain was sequenced during a study of blood T cell repertoires in COVID-19. The table came from immunoSEQ multiplex PCR; TCRdb's copy has only in-frame clones and leaves some out. In the table there are around 100,000 clones, about 92% of which are singletons. With 2 bases removed from V and 7 bases from J, the gap between germline ends came to 11 bases. Looked up from germline, CDR1 is MNHNS and CDR2 is SASEGT. The CDR3 consists of 13 residues. The rearrangement joins TRBV6-1 to TRBJ1-1; D is uncertain. The receptor's source is a woman at least 80 years old in a cohort sampled during active COVID-19. The material sequenced was peripheral blood. The CDR3 DNA sequence: TGTGCCAGCAGTGAAATGGCACGGGTTGAAGCTTTCTTT. It is translated as CASSEMARVEAFF.